Shown below are 8 T cell receptor beta chains from a single sample sequenced in a study of blood T cell repertoires in COVID-19. Only in-frame clones appear in the TCRdb table, and some are missing; sequencing was by immunoSEQ multiplex PCR. The table has over 150,000 clones, 80% seen once. Sequencing input: PBMCs or T cells enriched from blood (not recorded which). These receptors were taken from a woman aged 55-70 years who had recovered from COVID-19.

The genes are TRBV6-1 and TRBJ1-5, with D perhaps matching TRBD1 (6 bases). The germline V gene encodes CDR1 MNHNS and CDR2 SASEGT. The germline V and J ends were trimmed by 2 bases and 2 bases, with 10 bases remaining between them. The CDR3 has 15 residues. The CDR3 DNA follows: TGTGCCAGCAGTGAAACAGGGTTGGGCAATCAGCCCCAGCATTTT. Protein sequence: CASSETGLGNQPQHF.

The CDR3 region is CASSGGGVLNSNQPQHF. The DNA for the CDR3 is TGTGCCAGCTCCGGCGGGGGGGTCCTTAATAGCAATCAGCCCCAGCATTTT. The genes are TRBV18 and TRBJ1-5; TRBD1 is a possible D gene (5 bases). Germline V gives CDR1 KGHSH, CDR2 LQKENI. Trimming shortened V by 6 bases and J by 0 bases, and 18 bases separated the two germline ends. The CDR3 has 17 residues.

This clone was observed a few times. The V gene is TRBV7-9, the J gene TRBJ2-7; a weak D match, TRBD2 (5 bases). Germline-derived CDR1 and CDR2 are SEHNR and FQNEAQ (reference sequence). This CDR3 is 12 amino acids long. Trimming took 5 bases from V and 3 from J, leaving 8 bases between them. CDR3 residues: CASSRTDYEQYF. The CDR3 bases are TGTGCCAGCAGCCGGACTGACTACGAGCAGTACTTC.

Only one count was recorded for this clone. Written as DNA, the CDR3 is TGCGCCAGCAGCTTGGACTCCGGGATTTCTGGGTCCTATAATTCACCCCTCCACTTT. It codes for CASSLDSGISGSYNSPLHF. This chain connects TRBV5-1 to TRBJ1-6; D remains ambiguous. CDR3 length: 19 residues. Germline V CDR1 and CDR2: SGHRS, YFSETQ. V lost 0 bases and J 1 base, leaving 17 bases between the germline ends.

The chain joins TRBV6-5 to TRBJ2-7; D may be TRBD2 (6 bases). CDR1 MNHEY and CDR2 SVGAGI come from the germline V gene. The CDR3 length is 13 residues. V was cut by 8 bases and J by 1 base, with 12 bases left in between. CDR3 sequence reads: CASRDSNSYEQYF. DNA of the CDR3: TGTGCCAGCCGGGACTCAAATTCCTACGAGCAGTACTTC.

The chain carries TRBV19 and TRBJ1-6, with D possibly matching TRBD1 (6 bases). CDR1 and CDR2 (germline): LNHDA, SQIVND (reference sequence). The ends were cut back, 1 base at V and 10 bases at J, with 11 bases in the middle. The CDR3 consists of 14 residues. CDR3: CASSIGGGGSPLHF. The CDR3 coding sequence is TGTGCCAGTAGTATAGGCGGGGGCGGCTCACCCCTCCACTTT.

This chain links TRBV6-5 with TRBJ2-1; 9 nucleotides agree with TRBD2. CDR3 length equals 15 residues. Trimming cost V 4 bases and J 7 bases; bases outside gene matches: 8. From germline, CDR1 is MNHEY and CDR2 SVGAGI. The CDR3 here is CASSFSGGFGNEQFF. The CDR3 DNA is TGTGCCAGCAGTTTCAGCGGGGGGTTTGGGAATGAGCAGTTCTTC.

This chain links TRBV7-8 with TRBJ2-3; the match to TRBD1 covers 8 bases. CDR1 SGHVS and CDR2 FQNEAQ come from the germline V gene. The length of the CDR3 is 15 residues. V shed 6 bases, J shed 2 bases, and the junction held 7 bases outside the gene matches. DNA for the CDR3: TGTGCCAGCAGGCCCCGGACAGGGTACACAGATACGCAGTATTTT. This gives the protein CASRPRTGYTDTQYF.